Below, 32 T cell receptor beta chains from the same sample are listed, as sequenced in a study of CD8 T cells in Susac syndrome. Random hexamers were used to reverse transcribe the RNA input (roughly 0.5 to 1 ug). One entry per CDR3 protein, called by TCRdb with MiXCR from the immunoSEQ multiplex PCR reads. Of some 100,000 distinct CDR3 sequences in the sample, approximately 93% were seen once. The sample comprised CD4+ T cells from PBMCs. The receptors come from a human donor with multiple sclerosis.

The chain couples TRBV30 to TRBJ1-1, with no clear D. CDR3 length equals 11 residues. The germline V gene has CDR1 GTSNPN and CDR2 SVGIG (reference sequence). V shed 4 bases and J shed 6 bases, with 9 bases lying between them. CDR3 DNA sequence: TGTGCCTGGACCCTCGGGGCTGAAGCTTTCTTT. As protein: CAWTLGAEAFF.

The rearrangement links TRBV7-9 to TRBJ1-1; no firm D call. V lost 7 bases, J lost 3 bases, and 18 bases lay in between. Germline V gives CDR1 SEHNR, CDR2 FQNEAQ (reference sequence). The CDR3 is made up of 15 amino acids. The CDR3 nucleotides are TGTGCCAGCATCCCGGTTGAGGGCCGGGACACTGAAGCTTTCTTT. This encodes CASIPVEGRDTEAFF.

V usage is TRBV7-9 and J usage is TRBJ2-2; D call uncertain. The V and J ends lost 1 base and 6 bases respectively, with 6 bases between them. Germline V gives CDR1 SEHNR, CDR2 FQNEAQ (reference sequence). The CDR3 runs 13 residues. The CDR3 region has the DNA TGTGCCAGCAGCTTAGAGGGATCCGGGGAGCTGTTTTTT. Protein: CASSLEGSGELFF.

Only one count was recorded for this clonotype. V usage is TRBV25-1 and J usage is TRBJ1-1; 7 nucleotides agree with TRBD1. Trimming at V came to 4 bases and at J to 2 bases, leaving 7 bases not matched to a gene. The CDR3 has 15 amino acids. The germline V gene has CDR1 MGHDK and CDR2 SYGVNS. The CDR3 sequence is CASSGSWTGNTEAFF. In DNA, the CDR3 is TGTGCCAGCAGTGGGTCCTGGACAGGCAACACTGAAGCTTTCTTT.

In its sample, this clonotype was seen once. V is TRBV6-5 and J is TRBJ2-2, with D perhaps matching TRBD2 (6 bases). The V gene lost 0 bases and the J gene lost 2 bases, with 16 bases spanning the gap. Germline CDR1 reads MNHEY; CDR2 reads SVGAGI. The CDR3 spans 18 residues. For the CDR3, the DNA is TGTGCCAGCAGTTACTCGATCCCCGGGACTCCCAACACCGGGGAGCTGTTTTTT. This translates into CASSYSIPGTPNTGELFF.

V and J are TRBV25-1 and TRBJ1-1, with 8 bases lining up with TRBD1. The J segment lost 3 bases and the V segment lost 3 bases, leaving 9 bases of the junction unmatched. The CDR3 consists of 16 residues. CDR1 MGHDK and CDR2 SYGVNS come from the germline V gene. In DNA form, the CDR3 reads TGTGCCAGCAGTGACCCGGACAGGGTAACGGACACTGAAGCTTTCTTT. Amino acids: CASSDPDRVTDTEAFF.

This chain uses TRBV20-1 with TRBJ2-1; possible D gene TRBD2, 7 bases. V was cut by 6 bases and J by 3 bases, with 18 bases left in between. The germline gives CDR1 DFQATT, CDR2 SNEGSKA (reference sequence). The CDR3 sequence is 15 residues long. The chain's CDR3 is CSAPGVGGHYNEQFF. CDR3 nucleotides: TGCAGTGCCCCAGGGGTGGGGGGGCACTACAATGAGCAGTTCTTC.

The chain couples TRBV30 to TRBJ2-5, with TRBD1 identical over 7 bases. Unmatched junction bases numbered 2, after V lost 3 bases and J lost 4 bases. Germline assignment: CDR1 GTSNPN and CDR2 SVGIG (reference sequence). The CDR3 sequence is 12 residues long. This CDR3 is CAWSPGGETQYF. Written as DNA, the CDR3 is TGTGCCTGGAGCCCAGGGGGAGAGACCCAGTACTTC.

The rearrangement links TRBV11-1 to TRBJ2-5; TRBD2 matches at 7 bases. The V segment lost 6 bases and the J segment 1 base; nucleotides outside the gene matches: 5. Germline lookup yields CDR1 SGHAT and CDR2 FQDESV (reference sequence). This CDR3 comprises 14 residues. CDR3: CASRRTRSQETQYF. The DNA for the CDR3 is TGTGCCAGCAGGCGGACTAGGAGCCAAGAGACCCAGTACTTC.

CDR3: CASSYSGTGGHGYTF. CDR3 nucleotides: TGTGCCAGCTCATACTCCGGGACAGGGGGTCATGGCTACACCTTC. The genes are TRBV18 and TRBJ1-2; 11 bases map to TRBD1. V was clipped by 5 bases and J by 6 bases; unmatched bases: 8. CDR1 and CDR2 (germline): KGHSH, LQKENI. The CDR3 is made up of 15 amino acids.

The chain uses TRBV6-7 and TRBJ2-2; TRBD2 matches at 11 bases. TRBV6-7 has ORF status, its function being uncertain. After removal of 4 bases from V and 3 bases from J, the junction contained 7 bases not matched to a gene. This CDR3 is 17 amino acids long. The CDR3 DNA sequence: TGTGCCAGCAGTTTAAAACTAGCGGGGGCCGACACCGGGGAGCTGTTTTTT. Its protein product is CASSLKLAGADTGELFF.

V and J are TRBV24-1 and TRBJ2-2; no clear D gene. V lost 10 bases and J lost 0, with 8 bases in between. This CDR3 is 13 amino acids long. Germline CDR1 is KGHDR and CDR2 is SFDVKD. The CDR3 region is CATRTSNTGELFF. The CDR3 DNA follows: TGTGCCACTAGGACGTCGAACACCGGGGAGCTGTTTTTT.

The chain uses TRBV30 and TRBJ2-7; D is possibly TRBD1 (6 bases). V lost 3 bases and J lost 1, with 10 bases in between. This CDR3 is built from 13 residues. The germline gives CDR1 GTSNPN, CDR2 SVGIG (reference sequence). The CDR3 DNA follows: TGTGCCTGGAGAATTACAGGGTCCTACGAGCAGTACTTC. Encoded protein: CAWRITGSYEQYF.

The chain uses TRBV20-1 and TRBJ1-2; TRBD1 matches at 9 bases. V shed 6 bases and J 8 bases; nucleotides not matched to a gene: 10. CDR3 length equals 13 residues. CDR1 and CDR2 (germline): DFQATT, SNEGSKA (reference sequence). The CDR3 sequence is CSALSGDRAGYTF. The DNA of the CDR3 is TGCAGTGCCCTCTCGGGGGACAGGGCAGGCTACACCTTC.

This clonotype was seen a single time. The CDR3 DNA sequence: TGTGCCAGTAGTTTCCCGAGGGGACGCGAGCAGTTCTTC. As protein: CASSFPRGREQFF. This chain joins TRBV19 and TRBJ2-1; D may match TRBD1 or TRBD2 (5 bases each). The CDR3 has 13 residues. V was pared by 5 bases and J by 10 bases, with 15 bases between. Germline V gives CDR1 LNHDA, CDR2 SQIVND (reference sequence).

V and J are TRBV6-5 and TRBJ1-6, with a tentative D call TRBD1 (6 bases). Germline values: CDR1 MNHEY, CDR2 SVGAGI. The CDR3 spans 14 residues. The V end was cut by 7 bases, the J end by 8 bases, with 15 bases between. CDR3 nucleotides: TGTGCCAGCACCAACTCACAGGGTCATTCACCCCTCCACTTT. Its translation is CASTNSQGHSPLHF.

The chain joins TRBV15 to TRBJ2-2; the match to TRBD1 covers 8 bases. The CDR3 is 18 amino acids. Trimming took 7 bases from V and 2 from J; bases not matched to a gene: 15. Germline CDR1 LNHNV, CDR2 YYDKDF (reference sequence). CDR3 amino acids: CATNPGRRTGRNTGELFF. The DNA for the CDR3 is TGTGCCACCAACCCAGGTCGACGGACAGGGCGAAACACCGGGGAGCTGTTTTTT.

The rearrangement uses TRBV7-3 and TRBJ1-6; a possible D gene is TRBD1 (5 bases). CDR1 and CDR2 from the germline V gene are SGHTA and FQGTGA. The V and J ends lost 6 bases and 5 bases respectively, with 20 bases between them. This CDR3 comprises 17 residues. CDR3 DNA sequence: TGTGCCAGCAGGCGTGTGACAGTCGGCTTCCATAATTCACCCCTCCACTTT. It yields the protein CASRRVTVGFHNSPLHF. The full variable domain, completed using reference TRBV7-3 and TRBJ1-6, is GAGVSQTPSNKVTEKGKYVELRCDPISGHTALYWYRQSLGQGPEFLIYFQGTGAADDSGLPNDRFFAVRPEGSVSTLKIQRTERGDSAVYLCASRRVTVGFHNSPLHFGNGTRLTVT.

This chain connects TRBV7-2 to TRBJ2-1, with 9 bases aligning to TRBD2. Trimming at V came to 5 bases and at J to 4 bases, leaving 6 bases not matched to a gene. This CDR3 contains 15 residues. Germline CDR1 and CDR2: SGHTA and FQGNSA. In DNA, the CDR3 is TGTGCCAGCAGCCGCCTAGCGGGGCGTTACAATGAGCAGTTCTTC. The encoded protein is CASSRLAGRYNEQFF.

The chain has TRBV20-1 and TRBJ2-1; weak D call: TRBD2 (5 bases). In germline, CDR1 is DFQATT, CDR2 SNEGSKA (reference sequence). The CDR3 is 15 amino acids. V lost 0 bases to trimming and J lost 6 bases, with 15 bases between them. This chain's CDR3 is CSAREGEGAGNEQFF. The DNA of the CDR3 is TGCAGTGCTAGAGAGGGAGAGGGCGCGGGCAATGAGCAGTTCTTC.

The chain couples TRBV2 to TRBJ1-2, with 9 bases matching TRBD1. CDR1 is SNHLY, CDR2 FYNNEI, per germline. This CDR3 is 14 amino acids long. V shed 6 bases, J shed 14 bases, and the junction held 16 bases outside the gene matches. The DNA of the CDR3 is TGTGCCAGCAGGTCCGGGACAGGGACTACTATTTCTACCTTC. Protein product: CASRSGTGTTISTF.

The chain combines TRBV3-1 with TRBJ2-7; D is possibly TRBD2 (5 bases). V was shortened by 11 bases and J by 3 bases, with 11 bases between the two germline ends. The CDR3 loop spans 11 amino acids. Germline CDR1 and CDR2: LGHDT and YNNKEL (reference sequence). The CDR3 DNA reads as TGTGCCGTAGCGTCGTACTACGAGCAGTACTTC. Amino acids: CAVASYYEQYF.

The V call is TRBV7-3, the J call TRBJ2-3; 10 bases agree with TRBD2. The germline V gene has CDR1 SGHTA and CDR2 FQGTGA. The length of the CDR3 is 16 residues. The ends lost 2 bases at V and 4 bases at J; junction bases unmatched: 6. DNA of the CDR3: TGTGCCAGCAGCTTATCGAGCGGGGGGGCCTCAGATACGCAGTATTTT. Protein sequence: CASSLSSGGASDTQYF.

V usage is TRBV5-6 and J usage is TRBJ2-3; 7 bases fit TRBD2. This CDR3 has 15 amino acids. The junction had 3 bases not matched to a gene; V was cut back by 1 base and J by 1 base. Germline assignment: CDR1 SGHDT and CDR2 YYEEEE. As DNA, the CDR3 is TGTGCCAGCAGCTTGACTAGCGACGGCACAGATACGCAGTATTTT. Translating it yields CASSLTSDGTDTQYF.

This clonotype was picked up one time. V gene TRBV29-1 combines with J gene TRBJ2-5; tentative D call: TRBD1 (7 bases). Germline V lookup: CDR1 SQVTM, CDR2 ANQGSEA. V shed 7 bases and J shed 3 bases, with 12 bases lying between them. CDR3 length: 12 residues. The DNA for the CDR3 is TGCAGCGCGCGGGACAGCAAAGAGACCCAGTACTTC. This translates into CSARDSKETQYF.

V gene TRBV29-1 combines with J gene TRBJ1-5, with 8 bases matching TRBD1. CDR3 length: 14 amino acids. Germline V gene sequence: CDR1 SQVTM, CDR2 ANQGSEA. V was clipped by 5 bases and J by 7 bases; unmatched bases: 10. CDR3 sequence (DNA): TGCAGCGTTCGCCAGGGGGCCATAGGGCAGCCCCAGCATTTT. Amino acids: CSVRQGAIGQPQHF.

This chain uses TRBV7-3 with TRBJ1-1, with D tentatively TRBD1 (6 bases). This CDR3 region has 14 residues. Germline V gene lookup returns CDR1 SGHTA and CDR2 FQGTGA. The V end lost 2 bases, the J end lost 5 bases, and 12 bases lay between the germline ends. DNA of the CDR3: TGTGCCAGCAGCTTACAGGGGAGGCAGACTGAAGCTTTCTTT. It translates to CASSLQGRQTEAFF.

The rearrangement joins TRBV7-9 to TRBJ1-1; D is unclear. The CDR3 is made up of 14 amino acids. CDR1 and CDR2 from the germline V gene are SEHNR and FQNEAQ (reference sequence). V lost 1 base and J 1 base, leaving 7 bases between the germline ends. CDR3 in amino acids: CASSLVGANTEAFF. Here the CDR3 DNA reads TGTGCCAGCAGCTTAGTCGGTGCGAACACTGAAGCTTTCTTT.

The chain recombines TRBV19 with TRBJ2-7, with TRBD1 as a possible D gene (6 bases). V lost 9 bases and J 5 bases, leaving 17 bases between the germline ends. There are 13 residues in the CDR3. Germline V gene lookup returns CDR1 LNHDA and CDR2 SQIVND (reference sequence). For the CDR3, the DNA is TGTGCCAGCAGTGACAGGTCGGGCGACGAGCAGTACTTC. Translation: CASSDRSGDEQYF.

The chain has TRBV2 and TRBJ2-7; D tentatively reads TRBD1 or TRBD2 (5 bases each). The CDR3 consists of 12 residues. Between the trimmed V and J ends, which lost 8 bases and 7 bases, there was a span of 15 bases. Looked up from germline, CDR1 is SNHLY and CDR2 is FYNNEI. CDR3 residues: CASGGVALEQYF. CDR3 DNA: TGTGCCAGCGGGGGTGTTGCATTGGAGCAGTACTTC.

V and J are TRBV27 and TRBJ1-1; TRBD1 is a possible D gene (6 bases). The germline V gene has CDR1 MNHEY and CDR2 SMNVEV (reference sequence). The ends were cut back, 6 bases at V and 3 bases at J, with 26 bases in the middle. The CDR3 extends over 18 amino acids. The DNA of the CDR3 is TGTGCCAGCAGGGGCCCTACACAGGGTGACAGGCCGGACACTGAAGCTTTCTTT. Amino acid sequence: CASRGPTQGDRPDTEAFF.

The V call is TRBV30, the J call TRBJ1-1, with 7 bases fitting TRBD1. The germline gives CDR1 GTSNPN, CDR2 SVGIG (reference sequence). The V and J ends lost 5 bases and 9 bases, in that order; junction bases with no gene match: 6. CDR3 length equals 11 residues. CDR3 sequence: CAWGDSSKAFF. Here the CDR3 DNA reads TGTGCCTGGGGGGACAGCTCGAAAGCTTTCTTT. Full variable domain (rest looked up from reference TRBV30 and TRBJ1-1): SQTIHQWPATLVQPVGSPLSLECTVEGTSNPNLYWYRQAAGRGLQLLFYSVGIGQISSEVPQNLSASRPQDRQFILSSKKLLLSDSGFYLCAWGDSSKAFFGQGTRLTVV.